These T cell receptor beta chains were read from a single sample in a study of T cell responses to AZD1222 COVID-19 vaccine. Profiled with immunoSEQ multiplex PCR; TCRdb holds only in-frame clones, not every one. This sample has some 200,000 clones; approximately 90% occur once, and the top ten carry around 3.6%. The sample consisted of peripheral blood, taken 28 days after the second AZD1222 dose. The receptor source for this set is an adult who received the AZD1222 COVID-19 vaccine. Both conserved end residues are part of each CDR3. D genes are given only for firm matches. Some rows have no size entry. The others give once, few or many, or a class for an expanded clone.

>TRBJ1-5|TRBD1|NA|TRBV28
CASSPTTGEGEPQHF
TGTGCCAGCAGTCCTACGACAGGGGAAGGGGAGCCCCAGCATTTT
>TRBJ2-3|NA|NA|TRBV3-1/TRBV3-2
CASSQGTSGDTQYF
TGTGCCAGCAGCCAAGGGACATCGGGGGATACGCAGTATTTT
>TRBJ1-5|NA|once|TRBV15
CATRMGTYSNQPQHF
TGTGCCACCAGAATGGGGACATATAGCAATCAGCCCCAGCATTTT
>TRBJ1-6|NA|NA|TRBV6-5
CASNPRQAHNSPLHF
TGTGCCAGCAATCCCCGACAGGCCCATAATTCACCCCTCCACTTT
>TRBJ2-2|NA|NA|TRBV7-9
CASSLQDGVTGELFF
TGTGCCAGCAGCTTACAAGACGGGGTCACCGGGGAGCTGTTTTTT
>TRBJ1-2|NA|NA|TRBV6-5
CASSFLGANYYGYTF
TGTGCCAGCAGTTTCCTCGGGGCCAACTACTATGGCTACACCTTC
>TRBJ2-1|NA|once|TRBV6-1
CASSEYGGSSSYNEQFF
TGTGCCAGCAGTGAATATGGGGGATCCAGCTCCTACAATGAGCAGTTCTTC
>TRBJ1-2|NA|NA|TRBV7-2
CASSLVGGAMEGYTF
TGTGCCAGCAGCTTAGTTGGGGGGGCAATGGAAGGCTACACCTTC
>TRBJ1-2|NA|NA|TRBV27
CASRRQVTGGYTF
TGTGCCAGCAGAAGACAGGTAACGGGGGGCTACACCTTC
>TRBJ1-2|NA|NA|TRBV7-9
CASSLDGVAYTF
TGTGCCAGCAGCTTAGACGGGGTTGCCTACACCTTC
>TRBJ1-5|TRBD1|NA|TRBV10-3
CAISGGQYSNQPQHF
TGTGCCATCAGTGGGGGACAGTATAGCAATCAGCCCCAGCATTTT
>TRBJ2-1|NA|NA|TRBV27
CASSLTGLRNEQFF
TGTGCCAGCAGTTTAACTGGACTCCGCAATGAGCAGTTCTTC
>TRBJ2-3|NA|NA|TRBV27
CASSLIGRTYTDTQYF
TGTGCCAGCAGTTTAATCGGGAGAACCTACACAGATACGCAGTATTTT
>TRBJ2-3|TRBD2|NA|TRBV9
CASSPTTGGNTDTQYF
TGTGCCAGCAGCCCAACTACGGGAGGAAACACAGATACGCAGTATTTT
>TRBJ2-1|NA|NA|TRBV10-2
CASSKTTSLNEQFF
TGCGCCAGCAGCAAGACTACGAGCCTCAATGAGCAGTTCTTC
>TRBJ1-6|NA|NA|TRBV28
CASRSGGSPLHF
TGTGCCAGCAGATCAGGTGGTTCACCCCTCCACTTT
>TRBJ2-2|NA|NA|TRBV18
CASPSPSRAGELFF
TGTGCCAGCCCGAGCCCTAGTCGAGCCGGGGAGCTGTTTTTT
>TRBJ1-2|TRBD1|once|TRBV25-1
CASSSPTGHHGYTF
TGTGCCAGCAGTTCCCCGACAGGGCACCATGGCTACACCTTC
>TRBJ1-6|TRBD1|NA|TRBV19
CASRQGLYNSPLHF
TGTGCCAGCAGACAGGGACTCTATAATTCACCCCTCCACTTT
>TRBJ1-4|NA|once|TRBV14
CASSLRRPTNEKLFF
TGTGCCAGCAGCCTAAGGAGGCCAACTAATGAAAAACTGTTTTTT
>TRBJ2-1|NA|NA|TRBV7-3
CASSLTGVGYNEQFF
TGTGCCAGCAGCTTAACAGGAGTAGGATACAATGAGCAGTTCTTC
>TRBJ1-1|NA|NA|TRBV7-3
CASSPSAAAGTEAFF
TGTGCCAGCAGCCCCTCTGCGGCAGCGGGCACTGAAGCTTTCTTT
>TRBJ2-2|NA|once|TRBV6-5
CASRNLGGTGELFF
TGTGCCAGCAGAAACTTAGGCGGTACCGGGGAGCTGTTTTTT
>TRBJ2-7|NA|NA|TRBV4-2
CASSQIGTEQYF
TGTGCCAGCAGCCAAATCGGGACCGAGCAGTACTTC
>TRBJ2-3|NA|NA|TRBV7-3
CASSPRAGQTDTQYF
TGTGCCAGCAGCCCGAGGGCGGGACAGACAGATACGCAGTATTTT
>TRBJ1-3|NA|NA|TRBV28
CASSDATGYSGNTIYF
TGTGCCAGCAGTGACGCGACAGGTTACTCTGGAAACACCATATATTTT
>TRBJ2-5|NA|NA|TRBV15
CATSSPWGTLGSETQYF
TGTGCCACCAGCAGCCCCTGGGGGACTCTCGGATCGGAGACCCAGTACTTC
>TRBJ1-3|TRBD1|NA|TRBV24-1
CATSDSRRGGNTIYF
TGTGCCACCAGTGACTCTCGCAGGGGGGGAAACACCATATATTTT
>TRBJ2-2|TRBD2|NA|TRBV29-1
CSVYPRGEGTGELFF
TGCAGCGTTTACCCCCGAGGGGAGGGCACCGGGGAGCTGTTTTTT
>TRBJ2-1|NA|NA|TRBV5-1
CASSLGGAPYNEQFF
TGCGCCAGCAGCTTGGGAGGGGCCCCCTACAATGAGCAGTTCTTC
>TRBJ2-7|NA|few|TRBV6-2/TRBV6-3
CASSYSSGPYEQYF
TGTGCCAGCAGTTACTCCAGCGGTCCCTACGAGCAGTACTTC
>TRBJ1-2|NA|NA|TRBV4-2
CASSQSNYGYTF
TGTGCCAGCAGCCAGTCTAACTATGGCTACACCTTC
>TRBJ1-5|NA|NA|TRBV7-3
CASSLAVNQPQHF
TGTGCCAGCAGCTTAGCCGTTAATCAGCCCCAGCATTTT
>TRBJ2-6|NA|NA|TRBV19
CASTRWAGNGANVLTF
TGTGCCAGTACCCGCTGGGCAGGGAATGGGGCCAACGTCCTGACTTTC
>TRBJ1-4|TRBD1|once|TRBV5-1
CASSPDRNLINEKLFF
TGCGCCAGCAGCCCGGACAGGAACCTAATCAATGAAAAACTGTTTTTT
>TRBJ2-7|TRBD1|once|TRBV30
CAWSGQGYEQYF
TGTGCCTGGAGCGGACAGGGCTACGAGCAGTACTTC
>TRBJ1-6|NA|NA|TRBV28
CASSLPPEQGPLHF
TGTGCCAGCAGTTTACCCCCGGAACAGGGCCCCCTCCACTTT
>TRBJ2-1|TRBD2|few|TRBV5-1
CASSSSGEYNEQFF
TGCGCCAGCAGCTCTAGCGGAGAATACAATGAGCAGTTCTTC
>TRBJ2-1|NA|NA|TRBV28
CASSLVVGEQFF
TGTGCCAGCAGTTTAGTGGTGGGTGAGCAGTTCTTC
>TRBJ2-7|TRBD1|NA|TRBV3-1/TRBV3-2
CASSHRQGGTYEQYF
TGTGCCAGCAGCCACAGACAGGGTGGGACCTACGAGCAGTACTTC
>TRBJ2-3|NA|NA|TRBV28
CASSWSSDTQYF
TGTGCCAGCAGTTGGAGCTCAGATACGCAGTATTTT
>TRBJ1-2|NA|NA|TRBV28
CASHTPPYYGYTF
TGTGCCAGCCACACGCCCCCCTACTATGGCTACACCTTC
>TRBJ2-7|NA|few|TRBV6-5
CASMTDGKGGQYF
TGTGCCAGCATGACCGACGGGAAAGGAGGGCAGTACTTC
>TRBJ2-2|NA|NA|TRBV5-1
CASSLAGTPSTGELFF
TGCGCCAGCAGCTTGGCCGGGACTCCCTCAACCGGGGAGCTGTTTTTT
>TRBJ1-1|NA|NA|TRBV28
CASRNGGANTEAFF
TGTGCCAGCAGGAACGGGGGGGCGAACACTGAAGCTTTCTTT
>TRBJ2-7|TRBD1|NA|TRBV5-1
CASSVDRVVGEQYF
TGCGCCAGCAGCGTAGACAGGGTTGTAGGGGAGCAGTACTTC
>TRBJ2-7|TRBD2|NA|TRBV5-1
CASSGTSGSMSEQYF
TGCGCCAGCTCCGGGACTAGCGGGAGCATGAGCGAGCAGTACTTC
>TRBJ1-4|NA|NA|TRBV7-9
CASSPWGTSTNEKLFF
TGTGCCAGCAGCCCGTGGGGGACGTCAACTAATGAAAAACTGTTTTTT
>TRBJ1-5|NA|NA|TRBV27
CASSLNRANNQPQHF
TGTGCCAGCAGTCTGAACAGGGCCAACAATCAGCCCCAGCATTTT
>TRBJ2-7|NA|NA|TRBV27
CASTTSYEQYF
TGTGCCAGCACCACCTCCTACGAGCAGTACTTC
>TRBJ2-1|NA|NA|TRBV7-9
CASSLVGGPYNEQFF
TGTGCCAGCAGCTTAGTGGGAGGACCCTACAATGAGCAGTTCTTC